These 5 T cell receptor beta chains originate from one sample sequenced in a study of OX40 agonist ivuxolimab in advanced cancers. Profiled with immunoSEQ multiplex PCR; TCRdb holds only in-frame clones, not every one. The sample holds 50,000 to 75,000 clones, 70% to 90% seen once. Sequences were derived from CD4+ or CD8+ T cells sorted from blood, sampled in a trial of the OX40 agonist ivuxolimab. Receptors originate from an adult with an advanced solid tumor such as melanoma, head and neck, liver or kidney cancer.

V is TRBV5-4 and J is TRBJ2-6, with D unresolved. Germline loops: CDR1 SGHNT, CDR2 YYREEE (reference sequence). Trimming stripped 0 bases from V and 2 bases from J, with 9 bases between. The CDR3 consists of 16 residues. The CDR3, as DNA: TGTGCCAGCAGCTTGGTGGGTGGGGCTGGGGCCAACGTCCTGACTTTC. Amino acid sequence: CASSLVGGAGANVLTF. The variable domain in full, completed from reference TRBV5-4 and TRBJ2-6, reads ETGVTQSPTHLIKTRGQQVTLRCSSQSGHNTVSWYQQALGQGPQFIFQYYREEENGRGNFPPRFSGLQFPNYSSELNVNALELDDSALYLCASSLVGGAGANVLTFGAGSRLTVL.

This chain connects TRBV14 to TRBJ1-5; D remains unclear. Trimming shortened V by 1 base and J by 10 bases, and 8 bases separated the two germline ends. The CDR3 covers 12 residues. Germline CDR1 SGHDN, CDR2 FVKESK. This CDR3 is CASSQVEGPQHF. The CDR3 DNA is TGTGCCAGCAGCCAAGTGGAGGGCCCCCAGCATTTT.

The chain links TRBV28 to TRBJ1-5; D gene ambiguous. Trimming cost V 6 bases and J 4 bases, with 4 bases left between them. The V gene's germline CDR1 is MDHEN and CDR2 SYDVKM. The CDR3 loop spans 11 amino acids. The CDR3 loop reads CASSKNQPQHF. CDR3 DNA sequence: TGTGCCAGCAGCAAGAATCAGCCCCAGCATTTT.

This sequence joins TRBV11-2 and TRBJ2-3; tentatively, D is TRBD1 (8 bases). The CDR3 loop spans 16 amino acids. Trimming took off 1 base at V and 3 bases at J, with 14 bases between the two ends. Germline lookup yields CDR1 SGHAT and CDR2 FQNNGV. CDR3 bases: TGTGCCAGCAGCTTAGGGACAGGGAGGGTGACAGATACGCAGTATTTT. Its translation: CASSLGTGRVTDTQYF.

The gene calls are TRBV29-1 and TRBJ1-1; D is unresolved. Germline CDR1 is SQVTM and CDR2 is ANQGSEA. Trimming shortened V by 7 bases and J by 1 base, and 10 bases separated the two germline ends. This CDR3 spans 12 amino acids. The CDR3 DNA reads TGCAGCGCAACGGACGGGAACACTGAAGCTTTCTTT. Protein sequence: CSATDGNTEAFF.